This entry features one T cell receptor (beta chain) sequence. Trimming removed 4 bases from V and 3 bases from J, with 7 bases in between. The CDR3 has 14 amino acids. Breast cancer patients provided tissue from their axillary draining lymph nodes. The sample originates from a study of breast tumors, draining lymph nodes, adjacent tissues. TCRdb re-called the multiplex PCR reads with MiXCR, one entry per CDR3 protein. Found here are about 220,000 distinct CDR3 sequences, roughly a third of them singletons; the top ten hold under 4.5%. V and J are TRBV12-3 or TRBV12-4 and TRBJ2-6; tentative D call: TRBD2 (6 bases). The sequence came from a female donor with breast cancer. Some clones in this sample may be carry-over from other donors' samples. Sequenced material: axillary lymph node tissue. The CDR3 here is CASSYGGGANVLTF. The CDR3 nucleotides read TGTGCCAGCAGTTACGGGGGTGGGGCCAACGTCCTGACTTTC.